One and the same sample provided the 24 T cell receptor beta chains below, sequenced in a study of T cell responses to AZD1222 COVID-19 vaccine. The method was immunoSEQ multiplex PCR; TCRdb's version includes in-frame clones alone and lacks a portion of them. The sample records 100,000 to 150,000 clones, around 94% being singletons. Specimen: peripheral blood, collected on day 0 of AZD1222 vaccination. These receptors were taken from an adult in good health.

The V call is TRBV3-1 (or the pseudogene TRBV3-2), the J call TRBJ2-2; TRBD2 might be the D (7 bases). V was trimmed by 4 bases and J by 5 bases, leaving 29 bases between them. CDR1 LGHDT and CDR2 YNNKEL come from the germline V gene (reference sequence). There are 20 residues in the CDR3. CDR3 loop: CASSPSPGGLVKFWTGELFF. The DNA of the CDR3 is TGTGCCAGCAGCCCCTCACCCGGGGGGCTAGTTAAGTTTTGGACCGGGGAGCTGTTTTTT.

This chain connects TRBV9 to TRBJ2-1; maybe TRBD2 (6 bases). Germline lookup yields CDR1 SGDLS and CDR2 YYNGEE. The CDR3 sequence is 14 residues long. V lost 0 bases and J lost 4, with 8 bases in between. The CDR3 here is CASSVGGDYNEQFF. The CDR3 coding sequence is TGTGCCAGCAGCGTAGGGGGGGATTACAATGAGCAGTTCTTC.

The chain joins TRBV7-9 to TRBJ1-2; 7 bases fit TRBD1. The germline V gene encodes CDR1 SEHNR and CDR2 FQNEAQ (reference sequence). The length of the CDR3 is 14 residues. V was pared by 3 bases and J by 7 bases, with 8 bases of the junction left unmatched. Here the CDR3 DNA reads TGTGCCAGCAGCTTCGGACAGGAACCGCTTGGCTACACCTTC. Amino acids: CASSFGQEPLGYTF.

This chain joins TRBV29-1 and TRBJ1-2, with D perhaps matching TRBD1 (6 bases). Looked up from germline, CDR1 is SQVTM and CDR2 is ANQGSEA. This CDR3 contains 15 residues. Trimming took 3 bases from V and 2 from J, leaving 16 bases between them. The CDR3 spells CSVEGAGEGNYGYTF. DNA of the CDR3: TGCAGCGTTGAGGGGGCAGGGGAAGGGAACTATGGCTACACCTTC. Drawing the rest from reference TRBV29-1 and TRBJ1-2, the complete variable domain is SAVISQKPSRDICQRGTSLTIQCQVDSQVTMMFWYRQQPGQSLTLIATANQGSEATYESGFVIDKFPISRPNLTFSTLTVSNMSPEDSSIYLCSVEGAGEGNYGYTFGSGTRLTVV.

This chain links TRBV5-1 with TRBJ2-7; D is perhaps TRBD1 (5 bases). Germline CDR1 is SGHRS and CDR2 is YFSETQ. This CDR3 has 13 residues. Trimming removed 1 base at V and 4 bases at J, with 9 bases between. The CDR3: CASSLFTGYEQYF. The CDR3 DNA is TGCGCCAGCAGCTTGTTCACAGGTTACGAGCAGTACTTC.

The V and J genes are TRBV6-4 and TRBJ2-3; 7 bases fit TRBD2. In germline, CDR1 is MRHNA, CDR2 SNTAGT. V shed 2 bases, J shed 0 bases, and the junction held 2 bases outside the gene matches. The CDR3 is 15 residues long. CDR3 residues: CASSDGSGSTDTQYF. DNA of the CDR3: TGTGCCAGCAGTGACGGTAGCGGGAGCACAGATACGCAGTATTTT.

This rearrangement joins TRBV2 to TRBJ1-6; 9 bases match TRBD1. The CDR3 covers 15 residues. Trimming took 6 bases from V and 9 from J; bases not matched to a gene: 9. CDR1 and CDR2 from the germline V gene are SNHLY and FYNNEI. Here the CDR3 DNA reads TGTGCCAGCAGGGAGACAGGGGGACTGGCTTCACCCCTCCACTTT. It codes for CASRETGGLASPLHF. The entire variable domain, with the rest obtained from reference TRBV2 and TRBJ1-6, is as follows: EPEVTQTPSHQVTQMGQEVILRCVPISNHLYFYWYRQILGQKVEFLVSFYNNEISEKSEIFDDQFSVERPDGSNFTLKIRSTKLEDSAMYFCASRETGGLASPLHFGNGTRLTVT.

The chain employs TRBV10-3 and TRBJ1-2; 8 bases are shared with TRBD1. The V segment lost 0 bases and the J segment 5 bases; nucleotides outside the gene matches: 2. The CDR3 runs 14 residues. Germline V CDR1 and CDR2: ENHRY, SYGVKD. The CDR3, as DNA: TGTGCCATCAGTGAGTCAGGGACAGGTTATGGCTACACCTTC. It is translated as CAISESGTGYGYTF.

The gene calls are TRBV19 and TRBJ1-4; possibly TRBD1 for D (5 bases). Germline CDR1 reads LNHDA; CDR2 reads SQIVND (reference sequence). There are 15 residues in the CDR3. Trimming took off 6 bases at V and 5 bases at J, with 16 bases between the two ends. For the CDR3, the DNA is TGTGCCAGTAGCAGAGGGGCCGGGGGGAATGAAAAACTGTTTTTT. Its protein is CASSRGAGGNEKLFF.

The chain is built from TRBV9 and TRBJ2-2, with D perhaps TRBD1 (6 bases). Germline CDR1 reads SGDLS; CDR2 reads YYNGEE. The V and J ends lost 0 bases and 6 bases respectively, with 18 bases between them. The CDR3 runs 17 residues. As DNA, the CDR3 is TGTGCCAGCAGCGTAGTTGAGGGGAACAGGGTTGCCGGGGAGCTGTTTTTT. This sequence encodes CASSVVEGNRVAGELFF.

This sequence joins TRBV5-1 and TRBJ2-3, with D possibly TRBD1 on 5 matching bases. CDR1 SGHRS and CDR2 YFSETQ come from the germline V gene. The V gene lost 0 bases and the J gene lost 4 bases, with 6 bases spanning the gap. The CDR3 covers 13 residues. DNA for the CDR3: TGCGCCAGCAGCTTGGGGGGCCCAGATACGCAGTATTTT. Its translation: CASSLGGPDTQYF. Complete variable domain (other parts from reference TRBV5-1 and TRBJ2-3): KAGVTQTPRYLIKTRGQQVTLSCSPISGHRSVSWYQQTPGQGLQFLFEYFSETQRNKGNFPGRFSGRQFSNSRSEMNVSTLELGDSALYLCASSLGGPDTQYFGPGTRLTVL.

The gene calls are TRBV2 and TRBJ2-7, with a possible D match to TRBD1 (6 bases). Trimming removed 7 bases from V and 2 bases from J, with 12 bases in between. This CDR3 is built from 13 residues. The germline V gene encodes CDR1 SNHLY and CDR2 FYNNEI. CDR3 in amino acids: CASTADRTYEQYF. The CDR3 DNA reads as TGTGCCAGCACCGCGGACAGAACCTACGAGCAGTACTTC.

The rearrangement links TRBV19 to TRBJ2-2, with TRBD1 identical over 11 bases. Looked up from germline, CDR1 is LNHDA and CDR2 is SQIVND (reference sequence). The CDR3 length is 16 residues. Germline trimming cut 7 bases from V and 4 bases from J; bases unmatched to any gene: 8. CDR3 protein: CASTQGTGGVTGELFF. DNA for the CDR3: TGTGCCAGTACCCAAGGGACAGGGGGTGTCACCGGGGAGCTGTTTTTT.

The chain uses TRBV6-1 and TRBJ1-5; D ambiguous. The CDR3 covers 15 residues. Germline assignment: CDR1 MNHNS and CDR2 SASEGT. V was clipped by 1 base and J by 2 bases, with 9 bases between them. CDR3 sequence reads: CASSEGAWGNQPQHF. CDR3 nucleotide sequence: TGTGCCAGCAGTGAAGGGGCGTGGGGCAATCAGCCCCAGCATTTT.

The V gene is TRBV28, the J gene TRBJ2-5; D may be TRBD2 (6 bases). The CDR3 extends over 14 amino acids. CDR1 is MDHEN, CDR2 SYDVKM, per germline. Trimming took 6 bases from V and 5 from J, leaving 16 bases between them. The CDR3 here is CASRPAGGEETQYF. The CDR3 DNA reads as TGTGCCAGCAGGCCGGCCGGCGGGGAGGAGACCCAGTACTTC.

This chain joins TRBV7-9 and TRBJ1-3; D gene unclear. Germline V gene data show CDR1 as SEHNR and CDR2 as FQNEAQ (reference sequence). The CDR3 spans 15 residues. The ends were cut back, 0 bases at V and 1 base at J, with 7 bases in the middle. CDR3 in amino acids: CASSLASLSGNTIYF. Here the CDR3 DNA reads TGTGCCAGCAGCTTAGCCAGTTTGTCTGGAAACACCATATATTTT.

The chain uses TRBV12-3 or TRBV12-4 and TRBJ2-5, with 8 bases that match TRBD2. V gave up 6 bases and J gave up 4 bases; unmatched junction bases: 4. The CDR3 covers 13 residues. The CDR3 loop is CASRGAGVETQYF. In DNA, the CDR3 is TGTGCCAGCAGGGGAGCGGGAGTAGAGACCCAGTACTTC.

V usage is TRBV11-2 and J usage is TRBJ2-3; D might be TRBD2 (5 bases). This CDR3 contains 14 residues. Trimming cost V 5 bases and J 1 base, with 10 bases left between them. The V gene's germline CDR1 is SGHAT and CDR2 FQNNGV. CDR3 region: CASSTGVGTDTQYF. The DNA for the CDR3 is TGTGCCAGCAGCACCGGGGTGGGCACAGATACGCAGTATTTT.

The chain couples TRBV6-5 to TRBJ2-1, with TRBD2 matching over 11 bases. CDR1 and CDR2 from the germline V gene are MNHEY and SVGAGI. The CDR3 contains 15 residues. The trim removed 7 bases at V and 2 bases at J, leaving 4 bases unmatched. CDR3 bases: TGTGCCAGCACCGAGACTAGCGGGACCTACAATGAGCAGTTCTTC. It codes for CASTETSGTYNEQFF.

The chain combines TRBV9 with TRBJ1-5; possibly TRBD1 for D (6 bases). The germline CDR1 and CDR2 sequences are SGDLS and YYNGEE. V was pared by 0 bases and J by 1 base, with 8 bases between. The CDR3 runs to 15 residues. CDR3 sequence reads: CASSVGGASNQPQHF. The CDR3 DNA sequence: TGTGCCAGCAGCGTAGGGGGGGCCAGCAATCAGCCCCAGCATTTT.

The CDR3 coding sequence is TGTGCCAGTAGTGCGGGAGGCTCCTACAATGAGCAGTTCTTC. The encoded protein is CASSAGGSYNEQFF. The rearrangement joins TRBV19 to TRBJ2-1; 8 positions match TRBD2. Trimming at V came to 5 bases and at J to 0 bases, leaving 0 bases not matched to a gene. There are 14 residues in the CDR3. The germline gives CDR1 LNHDA, CDR2 SQIVND (reference sequence).

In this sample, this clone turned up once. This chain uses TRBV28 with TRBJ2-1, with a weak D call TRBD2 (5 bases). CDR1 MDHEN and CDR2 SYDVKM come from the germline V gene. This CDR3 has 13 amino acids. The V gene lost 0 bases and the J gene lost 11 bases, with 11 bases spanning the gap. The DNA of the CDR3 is TGTGCCAGCAGTTTATGGCCCCGGGGTCAGCAGTTCTTC. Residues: CASSLWPRGQQFF.

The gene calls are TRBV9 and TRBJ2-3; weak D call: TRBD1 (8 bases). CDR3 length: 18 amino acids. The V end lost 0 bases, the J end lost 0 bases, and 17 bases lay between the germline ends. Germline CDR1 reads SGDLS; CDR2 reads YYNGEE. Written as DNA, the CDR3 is TGTGCCAGCAGCGTAGAGGGGGGGACAGGATCTAGCACAGATACGCAGTATTTT. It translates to CASSVEGGTGSSTDTQYF.

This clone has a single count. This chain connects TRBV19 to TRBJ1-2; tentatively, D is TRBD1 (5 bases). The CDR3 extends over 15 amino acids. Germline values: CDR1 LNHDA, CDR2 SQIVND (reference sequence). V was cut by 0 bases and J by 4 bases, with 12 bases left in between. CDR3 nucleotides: TGTGCCAGTAGTATAGAGGGGGGGACCGTCTATGGCTACACCTTC. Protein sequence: CASSIEGGTVYGYTF.